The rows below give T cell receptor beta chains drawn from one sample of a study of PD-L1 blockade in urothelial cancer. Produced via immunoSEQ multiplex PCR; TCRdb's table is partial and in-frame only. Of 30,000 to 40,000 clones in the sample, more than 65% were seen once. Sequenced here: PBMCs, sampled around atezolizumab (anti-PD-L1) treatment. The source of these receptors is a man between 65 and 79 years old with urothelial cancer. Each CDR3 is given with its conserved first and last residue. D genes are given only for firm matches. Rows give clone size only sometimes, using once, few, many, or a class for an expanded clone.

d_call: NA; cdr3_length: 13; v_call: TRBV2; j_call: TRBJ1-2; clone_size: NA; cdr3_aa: CASNPEANYGYTF; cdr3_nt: TGTGCCAGCAATCCCGAGGCCAACTATGGCTACACCTTC
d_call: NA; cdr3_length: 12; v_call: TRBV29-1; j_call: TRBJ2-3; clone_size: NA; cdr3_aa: CSVEEATDTQYF; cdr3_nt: TGCAGCGTTGAAGAGGCAACAGATACGCAGTATTTT
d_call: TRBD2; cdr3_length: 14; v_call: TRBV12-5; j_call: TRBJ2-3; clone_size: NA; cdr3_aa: CASAASGRSDTQYF; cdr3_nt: TGTGCTAGTGCGGCTAGCGGGAGGTCAGATACGCAGTATTTT
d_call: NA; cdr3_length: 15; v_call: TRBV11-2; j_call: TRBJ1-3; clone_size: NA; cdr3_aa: CASSLHDRSGNTIYF; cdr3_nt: TGTGCCAGCAGCTTACACGACAGGTCTGGAAACACCATATATTTT
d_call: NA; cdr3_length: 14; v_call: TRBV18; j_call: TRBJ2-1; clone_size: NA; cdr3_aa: CASSPLQGGNEQFF; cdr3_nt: TGTGCCAGCTCACCGTTACAGGGTGGCAATGAGCAGTTCTTC
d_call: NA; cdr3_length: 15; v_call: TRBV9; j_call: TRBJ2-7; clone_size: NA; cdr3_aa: CASSGRGTGAGEQYF; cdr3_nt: TGTGCCAGCAGCGGGCGGGGAACGGGAGCTGGCGAGCAGTACTTC
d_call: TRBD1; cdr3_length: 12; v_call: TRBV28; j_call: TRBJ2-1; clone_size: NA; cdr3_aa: CATLDDRVKQFF; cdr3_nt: TGTGCCACCCTCGACGACAGGGTCAAGCAGTTCTTC
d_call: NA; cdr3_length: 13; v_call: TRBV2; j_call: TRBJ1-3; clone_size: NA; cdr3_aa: CASSRTGRNTIYF; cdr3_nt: TGTGCCAGCAGCAGGACCGGGAGAAACACCATATATTTT
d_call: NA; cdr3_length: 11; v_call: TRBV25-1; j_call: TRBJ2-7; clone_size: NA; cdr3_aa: CASSRNYEQYF; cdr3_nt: TGTGCCAGCAGCCGTAACTACGAGCAGTACTTC
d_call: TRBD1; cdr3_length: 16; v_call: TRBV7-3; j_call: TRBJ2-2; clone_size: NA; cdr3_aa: CASSLPTGGTAGELFF; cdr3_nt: TGTGCCAGCAGCTTACCCACAGGGGGCACGGCCGGGGAGCTGTTTTTT
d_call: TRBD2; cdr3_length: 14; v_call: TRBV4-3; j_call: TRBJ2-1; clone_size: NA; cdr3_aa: CASSQQLASNEQFF; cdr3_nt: TGCGCCAGCAGCCAACAACTAGCGAGCAATGAGCAGTTCTTC
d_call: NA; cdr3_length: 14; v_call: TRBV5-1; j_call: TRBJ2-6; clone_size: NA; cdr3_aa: CASSLHSGANVLTF; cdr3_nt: TGCGCCAGCAGCTTACACTCTGGGGCCAACGTCCTGACTTTC
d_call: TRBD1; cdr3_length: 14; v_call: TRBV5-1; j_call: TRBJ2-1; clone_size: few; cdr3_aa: CASSLGTGGSEQFF; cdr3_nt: TGCGCCAGCAGCTTGGGGACAGGGGGCAGTGAGCAGTTCTTC
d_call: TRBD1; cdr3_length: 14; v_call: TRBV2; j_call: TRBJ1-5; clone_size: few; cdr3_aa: CASSETGFNQPQHF; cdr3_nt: TGTGCCAGCAGCGAGACAGGGTTCAATCAGCCCCAGCATTTT
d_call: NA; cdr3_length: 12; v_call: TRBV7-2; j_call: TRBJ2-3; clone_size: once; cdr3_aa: CASSGRRDTQYF; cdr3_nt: TGTGCCAGCAGCGGGAGAAGAGATACGCAGTATTTT
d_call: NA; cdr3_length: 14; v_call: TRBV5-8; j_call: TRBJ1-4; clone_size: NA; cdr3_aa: CASSLEQLSEKLFF; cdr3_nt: TGTGCCAGCAGCTTGGAACAGCTAAGCGAAAAACTGTTTTTT
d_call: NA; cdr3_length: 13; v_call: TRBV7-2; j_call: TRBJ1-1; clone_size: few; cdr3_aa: CASSYEVNTEAFF; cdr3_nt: TGTGCCAGCAGCTACGAGGTGAACACTGAAGCTTTCTTT
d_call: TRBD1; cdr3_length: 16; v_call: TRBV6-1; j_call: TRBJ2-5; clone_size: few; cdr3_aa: CASSEAGTGTSRAQYF; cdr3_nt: TGTGCCAGCAGTGAAGCCGGGACAGGGACATCCAGGGCCCAGTACTTC
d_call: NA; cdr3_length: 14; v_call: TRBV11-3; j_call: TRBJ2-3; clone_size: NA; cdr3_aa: CASSLGRAGDTQYF; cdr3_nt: TGTGCCAGCAGCTTAGGGAGGGCCGGAGATACGCAGTATTTT
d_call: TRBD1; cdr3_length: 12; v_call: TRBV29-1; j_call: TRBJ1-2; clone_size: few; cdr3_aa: CSGAGTGNGYTF; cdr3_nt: TGCAGCGGCGCCGGGACAGGGAATGGCTACACCTTC
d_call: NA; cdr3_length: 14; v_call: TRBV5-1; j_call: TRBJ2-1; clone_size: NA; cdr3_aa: CASSLEVVHNEQFF; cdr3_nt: TGCGCCAGCAGCTTGGAAGTAGTCCACAATGAGCAGTTCTTC
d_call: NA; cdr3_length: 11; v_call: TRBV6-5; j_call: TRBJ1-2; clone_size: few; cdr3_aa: CASSSRDGYTF; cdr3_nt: TGTGCCAGCAGTTCCAGGGATGGCTACACCTTC
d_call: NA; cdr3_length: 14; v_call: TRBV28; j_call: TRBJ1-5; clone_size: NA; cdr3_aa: CASIQWNSHQPQHF; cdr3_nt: TGTGCCAGCATCCAATGGAACAGTCATCAGCCCCAGCATTTT
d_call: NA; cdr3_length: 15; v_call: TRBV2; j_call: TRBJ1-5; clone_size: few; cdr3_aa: CASRRDINSNQPQHF; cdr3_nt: TGTGCCAGCAGACGGGACATTAATAGCAATCAGCCCCAGCATTTT
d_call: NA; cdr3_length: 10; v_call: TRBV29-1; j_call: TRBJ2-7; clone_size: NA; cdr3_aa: CSVAGLEQYF; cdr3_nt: TGCAGCGTTGCTGGGCTCGAGCAGTACTTC
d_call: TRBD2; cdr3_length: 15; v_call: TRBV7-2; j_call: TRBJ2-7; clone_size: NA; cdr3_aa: CASSSRISGAYEQYF; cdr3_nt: TGTGCCAGCAGCTCTAGAATTAGCGGGGCCTACGAGCAGTACTTC
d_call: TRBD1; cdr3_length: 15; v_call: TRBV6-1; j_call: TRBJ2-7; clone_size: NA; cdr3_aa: CASRLGQGRWGEQYF; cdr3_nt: TGTGCCAGCAGGCTCGGACAGGGCAGATGGGGCGAGCAGTACTTC
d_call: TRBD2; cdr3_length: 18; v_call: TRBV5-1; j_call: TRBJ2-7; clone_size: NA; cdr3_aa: CASSTGTSGRASQYEQYF; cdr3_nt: TGCGCCAGCAGCACCGGGACTAGCGGGAGGGCCAGTCAGTACGAGCAGTACTTC
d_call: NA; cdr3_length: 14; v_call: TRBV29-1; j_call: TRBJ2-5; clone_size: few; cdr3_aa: CSVEDARAWETQYF; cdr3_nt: TGCAGCGTTGAAGATGCCAGGGCTTGGGAGACCCAGTACTTC
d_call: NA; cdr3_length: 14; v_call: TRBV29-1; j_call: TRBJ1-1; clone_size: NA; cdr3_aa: CSVVEGLFITEAFF; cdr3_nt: TGCAGCGTAGTCGAGGGACTCTTCATCACTGAAGCTTTCTTT
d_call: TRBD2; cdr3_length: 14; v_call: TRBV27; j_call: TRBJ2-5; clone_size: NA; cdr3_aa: CASSPSGLRETQYF; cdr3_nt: TGTGCCAGCAGCCCCTCGGGACTACGAGAGACCCAGTACTTC
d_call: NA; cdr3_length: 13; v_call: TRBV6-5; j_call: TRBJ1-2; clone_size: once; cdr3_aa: CASSFRHSYGCTF; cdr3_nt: TGTGCCAGCAGTTTCCGGCACAGCTATGGCTGCACCTTC
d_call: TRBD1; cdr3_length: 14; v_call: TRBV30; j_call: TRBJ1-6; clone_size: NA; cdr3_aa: CAWSSAQGDSPLHF; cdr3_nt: TGTGCCTGGAGCTCCGCCCAGGGGGATTCACCCCTCCACTTT
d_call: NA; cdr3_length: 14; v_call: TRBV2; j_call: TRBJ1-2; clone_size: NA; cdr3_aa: CATRADSLMGGYTF; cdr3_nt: TGTGCCACCAGGGCGGACAGCCTAATGGGGGGCTACACCTTC
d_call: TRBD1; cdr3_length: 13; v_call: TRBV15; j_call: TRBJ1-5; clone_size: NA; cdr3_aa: CATGGQFNQPQHF; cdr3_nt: TGTGCCACCGGGGGACAGTTCAATCAGCCCCAGCATTTT
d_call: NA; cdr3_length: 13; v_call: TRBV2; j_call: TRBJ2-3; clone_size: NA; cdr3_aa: CASSEQSTDTQYF; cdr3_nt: TGTGCCAGCAGTGAACAGAGCACAGATACGCAGTATTTT
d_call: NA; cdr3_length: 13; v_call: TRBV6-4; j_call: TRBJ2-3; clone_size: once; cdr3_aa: CASSDSYTDTQYF; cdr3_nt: TGTGCCAGCAGTGACTCTTACACAGATACGCAGTATTTT
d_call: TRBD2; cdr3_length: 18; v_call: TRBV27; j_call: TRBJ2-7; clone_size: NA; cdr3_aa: CASSLGPRLAGGAYEQYF; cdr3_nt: TGTGCCAGCAGTTTAGGACCCCGACTAGCGGGAGGGGCCTACGAGCAGTACTTC
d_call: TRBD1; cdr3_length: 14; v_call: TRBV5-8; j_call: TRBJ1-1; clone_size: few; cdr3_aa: CASSEGQATSEAFF; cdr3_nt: TGTGCCAGCAGCGAGGGACAGGCTACATCGGAAGCTTTCTTT
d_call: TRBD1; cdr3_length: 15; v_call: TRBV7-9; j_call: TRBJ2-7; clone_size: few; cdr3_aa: CASSFSGGPIYEQYF; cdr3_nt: TGTGCCAGCAGCTTTTCAGGGGGTCCTATCTACGAGCAGTACTTC
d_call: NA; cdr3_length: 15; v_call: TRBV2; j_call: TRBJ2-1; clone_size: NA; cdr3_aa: CASSDSGYGYNEQFF; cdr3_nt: TGTGCCAGCAGTGATTCCGGCTACGGGTACAATGAGCAGTTCTTC
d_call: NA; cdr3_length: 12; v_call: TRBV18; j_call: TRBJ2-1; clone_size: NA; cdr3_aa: CASSPRASEQFF; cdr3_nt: TGTGCCAGCTCCCCCCGAGCGTCTGAGCAGTTCTTC
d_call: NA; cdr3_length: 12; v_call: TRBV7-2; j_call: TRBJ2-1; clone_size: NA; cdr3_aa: CASSLGGWEQFF; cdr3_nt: TGTGCCAGCAGCTTAGGTGGCTGGGAGCAGTTCTTC
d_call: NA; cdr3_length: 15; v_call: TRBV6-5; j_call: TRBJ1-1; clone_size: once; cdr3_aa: CASTSPQSMNTEAFF; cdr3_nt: TGTGCCAGCACCTCACCACAGAGTATGAACACTGAAGCTTTCTTT
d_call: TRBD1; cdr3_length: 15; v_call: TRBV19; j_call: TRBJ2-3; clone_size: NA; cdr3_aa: CASSPRDRTTDTQYF; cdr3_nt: TGTGCCAGTAGTCCCCGGGACAGGACCACAGATACGCAGTATTTT
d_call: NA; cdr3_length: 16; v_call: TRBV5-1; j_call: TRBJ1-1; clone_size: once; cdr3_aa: CASSPSLTGTNTEAFF; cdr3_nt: TGCGCCAGCAGCCCTTCTTTGACAGGAACTAACACTGAAGCTTTCTTT
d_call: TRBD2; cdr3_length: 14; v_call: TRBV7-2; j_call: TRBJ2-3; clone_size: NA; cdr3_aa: CASSERGSTDTQYF; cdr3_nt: TGTGCCAGCAGTGAGCGGGGGAGCACAGATACGCAGTATTTT
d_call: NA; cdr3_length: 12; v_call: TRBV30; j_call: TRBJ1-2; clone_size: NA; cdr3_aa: CAWSILRERLTF; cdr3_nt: TGTGCCTGGAGCATACTTCGGGAGAGGCTCACCTTC
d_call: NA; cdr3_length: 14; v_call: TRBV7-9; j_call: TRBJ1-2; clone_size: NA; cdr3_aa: CASSLLGGGYGYTF; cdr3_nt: TGTGCCAGCAGCTTATTGGGCGGAGGCTATGGCTACACCTTC
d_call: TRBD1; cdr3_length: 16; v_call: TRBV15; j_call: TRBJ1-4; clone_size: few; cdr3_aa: CATSREIRGQYEKLFF; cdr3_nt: TGTGCCACCAGCAGAGAAATCAGGGGGCAATATGAAAAACTGTTTTTT
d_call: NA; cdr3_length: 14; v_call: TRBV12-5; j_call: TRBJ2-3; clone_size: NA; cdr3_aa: CASGSSGGTDTQYF; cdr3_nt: TGTGCTAGTGGTTCGTCAGGGGGCACAGATACGCAGTATTTT
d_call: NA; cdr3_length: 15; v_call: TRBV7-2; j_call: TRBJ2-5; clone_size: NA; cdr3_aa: CASSLLAGNQETQYF; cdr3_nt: TGTGCCAGCAGCTTACTAGCCGGAAACCAAGAGACCCAGTACTTC
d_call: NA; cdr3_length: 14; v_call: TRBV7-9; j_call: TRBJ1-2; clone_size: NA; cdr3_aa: CASSPYAGVNGYTF; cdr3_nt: TGTGCCAGCAGCCCCTATGCAGGTGTCAATGGCTACACCTTC
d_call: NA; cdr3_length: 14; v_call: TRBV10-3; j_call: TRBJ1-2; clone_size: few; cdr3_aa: CAISESPVNYGYTF; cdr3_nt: TGTGCCATCAGTGAGTCACCGGTCAACTATGGCTACACCTTC
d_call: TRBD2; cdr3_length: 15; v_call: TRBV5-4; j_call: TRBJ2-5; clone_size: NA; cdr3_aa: CASSREAAGGETQYF; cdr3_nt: TGTGCCAGCAGCCGCGAGGCAGCGGGGGGGGAGACCCAGTACTTC